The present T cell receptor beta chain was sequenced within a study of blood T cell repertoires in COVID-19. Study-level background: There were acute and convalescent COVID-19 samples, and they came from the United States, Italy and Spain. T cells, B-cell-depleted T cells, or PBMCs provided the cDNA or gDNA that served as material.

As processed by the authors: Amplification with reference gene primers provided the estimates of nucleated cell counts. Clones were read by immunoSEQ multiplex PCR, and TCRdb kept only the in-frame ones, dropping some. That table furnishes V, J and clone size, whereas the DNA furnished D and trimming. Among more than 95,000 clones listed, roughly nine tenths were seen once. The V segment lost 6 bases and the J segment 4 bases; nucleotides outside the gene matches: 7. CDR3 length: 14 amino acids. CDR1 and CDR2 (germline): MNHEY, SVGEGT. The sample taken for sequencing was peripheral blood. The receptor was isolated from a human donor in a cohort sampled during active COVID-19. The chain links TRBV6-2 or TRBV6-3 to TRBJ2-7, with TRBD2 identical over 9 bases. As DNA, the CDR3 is TGTGCCAGCAGCTTAGCGGGGGCCTTTTACGAGCAGTACTTC. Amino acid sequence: CASSLAGAFYEQYF.